The present TCR beta chain was sequenced within a study of ipilimumab plus nivolumab after autologous stem cell transplantation. The V gene lost 4 bases and the J gene lost 1 base, with 11 bases spanning the gap. From germline, CDR1 is SGHRS and CDR2 YFSETQ. This CDR3 spans 14 amino acids. Dosing: nivolumab 3 mg/kg IV, weeks 1, 4, 7, 10, then every two weeks to week 26. Sequenced by immunoSEQ multiplex PCR; TCRdb stores in-frame clones only, minus some. The repertoire holds 15,000 to 20,000 clones, with roughly 71% as singletons. The input for sequencing was PBMCs, taken in a trial of ipilimumab plus nivolumab as post-transplant consolidation. This chain links TRBV5-1 with TRBJ2-5; tentative D call: TRBD2 (6 bases). The TCR originated in a male donor with diffuse large B-cell lymphoma. As DNA, the CDR3 is TGCGCCAGCAGCGGCGGGGAGAGCCAAGAGACCCAGTACTTC. Amino acid sequence: CASSGGESQETQYF.